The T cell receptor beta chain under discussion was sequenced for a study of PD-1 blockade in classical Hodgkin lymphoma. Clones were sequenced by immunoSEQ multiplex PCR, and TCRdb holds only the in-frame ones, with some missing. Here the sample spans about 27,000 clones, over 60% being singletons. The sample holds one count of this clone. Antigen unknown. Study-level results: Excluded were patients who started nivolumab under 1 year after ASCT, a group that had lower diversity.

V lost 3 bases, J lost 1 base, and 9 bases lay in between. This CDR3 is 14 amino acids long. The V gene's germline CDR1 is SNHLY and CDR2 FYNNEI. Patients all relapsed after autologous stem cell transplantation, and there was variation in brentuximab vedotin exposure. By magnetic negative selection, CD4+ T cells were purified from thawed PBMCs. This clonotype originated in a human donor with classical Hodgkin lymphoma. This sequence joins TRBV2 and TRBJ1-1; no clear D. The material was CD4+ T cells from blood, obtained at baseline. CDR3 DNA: TGTGCCAGCAGTGACCTCATACAGAACACTGAAGCTTTCTTT. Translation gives CASSDLIQNTEAFF. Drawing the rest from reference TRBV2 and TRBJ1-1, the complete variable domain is EPEVTQTPSHQVTQMGQEVILRCVPISNHLYFYWYRQILGQKVEFLVSFYNNEISEKSEIFDDQFSVERPDGSNFTLKIRSTKLEDSAMYFCASSDLIQNTEAFFGQGTRLTVV.